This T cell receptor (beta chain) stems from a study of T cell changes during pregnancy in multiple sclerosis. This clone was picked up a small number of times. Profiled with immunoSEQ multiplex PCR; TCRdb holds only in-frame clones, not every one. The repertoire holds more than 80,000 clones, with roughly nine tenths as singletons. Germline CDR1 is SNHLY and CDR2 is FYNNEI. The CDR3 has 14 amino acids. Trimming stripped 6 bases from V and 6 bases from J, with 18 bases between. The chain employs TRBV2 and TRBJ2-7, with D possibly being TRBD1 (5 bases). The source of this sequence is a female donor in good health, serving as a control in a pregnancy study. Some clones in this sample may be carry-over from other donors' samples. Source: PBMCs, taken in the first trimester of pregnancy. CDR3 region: CASSRDTLGREQYF. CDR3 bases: TGTGCCAGCAGCCGAGACACCTTGGGGCGCGAGCAGTACTTC.